A selection of T cell receptor beta chains follows, all from one sample in a study of blood T cell repertoires in COVID-19. The data were produced by immunoSEQ multiplex PCR, yet TCRdb's version contains in-frame clones alone and is incomplete. The sample has approximately 54,000 clones; just under 90% are singletons. The sequenced material came from peripheral blood. These receptors originate from a man aged 50 to 60 with acute or convalescent COVID-19. The CDR3 runs from the conserved cysteine through the conserved F or W. The order of the fields is J gene, D gene, V gene, clone size, CDR3 protein, CDR3 DNA. The D gene is left open where the match is weak. Not all rows give a size; the values are once, few, many and, for expanded clones, a class.

j_call: TRBJ2-2; d_call: TRBD2; v_call: TRBV9; clone_size: .; cdr3_aa: CASSAPHGRGTNTGELFF; cdr3_nt: TGTGCCAGCAGCGCGCCCCACGGGAGGGGGACGAACACCGGGGAGCTGTTTTTT
j_call: TRBJ2-2; d_call: .; v_call: TRBV6-5; clone_size: .; cdr3_aa: CASSYLVAERTGELFF; cdr3_nt: TGTGCCAGCAGTTACCTCGTGGCCGAAAGAACCGGGGAGCTGTTTTTT
j_call: TRBJ1-1; d_call: .; v_call: TRBV6-5; clone_size: few; cdr3_aa: CASSYPDRNTEAFF; cdr3_nt: TGTGCCAGCAGTTATCCGGACAGGAACACTGAAGCTTTCTTT
j_call: TRBJ2-5; d_call: TRBD2; v_call: TRBV28; clone_size: .; cdr3_aa: CASTPGGGETQYF; cdr3_nt: TGTGCCAGCACCCCTGGGGGGGGAGAGACCCAGTACTTC
j_call: TRBJ2-7; d_call: TRBD2; v_call: TRBV9; clone_size: .; cdr3_aa: CASSVTSGSYEQYF; cdr3_nt: TGTGCCAGCAGCGTGACTAGCGGCTCCTACGAGCAGTACTTC
j_call: TRBJ2-3; d_call: .; v_call: TRBV15; clone_size: .; cdr3_aa: CATSRDLGRDTDTQYF; cdr3_nt: TGTGCCACCAGCAGAGATCTAGGTCGGGACACAGATACGCAGTATTTT
j_call: TRBJ1-1; d_call: .; v_call: TRBV3-1/TRBV3-2; clone_size: .; cdr3_aa: CASSSRGAQATTEAFF; cdr3_nt: TGTGCCAGCAGCTCCCGGGGGGCTCAGGCTACGACTGAAGCTTTCTTT
j_call: TRBJ2-2; d_call: TRBD2; v_call: TRBV28; clone_size: once; cdr3_aa: CATSGRLAGDDTGELFF; cdr3_nt: TGTGCCACCAGCGGGCGGCTAGCGGGAGACGATACCGGGGAGCTGTTTTTT
j_call: TRBJ1-3; d_call: .; v_call: TRBV6-4; clone_size: .; cdr3_aa: CASSGRRADPGNTIYF; cdr3_nt: TGTGCCAGCAGTGGCAGGCGGGCCGATCCTGGAAACACCATATATTTT
j_call: TRBJ1-5; d_call: TRBD1; v_call: TRBV5-8; clone_size: .; cdr3_aa: CASSVGTGKAQPQHF; cdr3_nt: TGTGCCAGCAGCGTCGGGACAGGGAAGGCTCAGCCCCAGCATTTT
j_call: TRBJ1-3; d_call: TRBD1; v_call: TRBV10-3; clone_size: .; cdr3_aa: CAITGPGQGGSGNTIYF; cdr3_nt: TGTGCCATCACCGGCCCCGGACAGGGCGGGTCTGGAAACACCATATATTTT
j_call: TRBJ2-7; d_call: TRBD1; v_call: TRBV7-6; clone_size: once; cdr3_aa: CASSLASQGTSYEQYF; cdr3_nt: TGTGCCAGCAGCTTAGCCTCACAGGGGACCTCCTACGAGCAGTACTTC
j_call: TRBJ2-7; d_call: .; v_call: TRBV18; clone_size: .; cdr3_aa: CASSPGLAGGYEQYF; cdr3_nt: TGTGCCAGCTCACCAGGATTAGCAGGAGGCTACGAGCAGTACTTC
j_call: TRBJ2-7; d_call: .; v_call: TRBV2; clone_size: .; cdr3_aa: CASSEGSSVAYEQYF; cdr3_nt: TGTGCCAGCAGTGAGGGCTCTTCCGTTGCCTACGAGCAGTACTTC
j_call: TRBJ1-6; d_call: TRBD1; v_call: TRBV9; clone_size: .; cdr3_aa: CASSPRIGQVEFTGESPLHF; cdr3_nt: TGTGCCAGCAGCCCCCGAATAGGACAGGTCGAATTTACGGGGGAATCACCCCTCCACTTT
j_call: TRBJ2-2; d_call: .; v_call: TRBV10-1; clone_size: .; cdr3_aa: CASSEWQNTGELFF; cdr3_nt: TGCGCCAGCAGTGAGTGGCAGAACACCGGGGAGCTGTTTTTT
j_call: TRBJ2-7; d_call: .; v_call: TRBV25-1; clone_size: once; cdr3_aa: CASSPGQIHEQYF; cdr3_nt: TGTGCCAGCAGCCCCGGACAGATCCACGAGCAGTACTTC
j_call: TRBJ1-1; d_call: .; v_call: TRBV7-6; clone_size: .; cdr3_aa: CASSLVGGTDTEAFF; cdr3_nt: TGTGCCAGCAGCTTAGTGGGAGGGACGGACACTGAAGCTTTCTTT
j_call: TRBJ1-2; d_call: .; v_call: TRBV27; clone_size: .; cdr3_aa: CASRLSTSGTAYGYTF; cdr3_nt: TGTGCCAGCCGATTATCTACTAGCGGGACGGCCTATGGCTACACCTTC
j_call: TRBJ2-1; d_call: TRBD2; v_call: TRBV3-1/TRBV3-2; clone_size: .; cdr3_aa: CASSQVTDRTSGGAYEQFF; cdr3_nt: TGTGCCAGCAGCCAAGTTACCGATAGAACTAGCGGGGGGGCTTATGAGCAGTTCTTC
j_call: TRBJ1-6; d_call: .; v_call: TRBV2; clone_size: .; cdr3_aa: CASSAHSRGTLHF; cdr3_nt: TGTGCCAGCAGTGCCCACTCTAGGGGCACCCTCCACTTT
j_call: TRBJ1-1; d_call: .; v_call: TRBV18; clone_size: .; cdr3_aa: CASSARGGPMNTEAFF; cdr3_nt: TGTGCCAGCTCAGCCCGGGGGGGACCCATGAACACTGAAGCTTTCTTT
j_call: TRBJ2-7; d_call: .; v_call: TRBV21-1; clone_size: .; cdr3_aa: CASSNATGFQYF; cdr3_nt: TGTGCCAGCAGCAACGCTACAGGGTTTCAGTACTTC
j_call: TRBJ1-2; d_call: TRBD1; v_call: TRBV3-1/TRBV3-2; clone_size: .; cdr3_aa: CASSRTGTGVHGYTF; cdr3_nt: TGTGCCAGCAGCCGGACCGGGACAGGAGTCCATGGCTACACCTTC
j_call: TRBJ2-4; d_call: .; v_call: TRBV6-5; clone_size: few; cdr3_aa: CASSYSRGAKNIQYF; cdr3_nt: TGTGCCAGCAGTTACTCCAGAGGGGCCAAAAACATTCAGTACTTC